The present T cell receptor beta chain was sequenced within a study of OX40 agonist ivuxolimab in advanced cancers. At the level of the whole study: The costimulatory receptor OX40 (CD134) was targeted by ivuxolimab, a fully human IgG2 agonistic monoclonal antibody. Prior anti-PD-1, anti-PD-L1 or anti-CTLA-4 therapy was permitted, and 30% to 50% of dose-escalation patients had received checkpoint inhibitors. Intravenous ivuxolimab was administered to patients every 2 weeks at six dose levels: 0.01, 0.1, 0.3, 1.5, 3 and 10 mg/kg. Of the 50 to 55 patients in dose escalation, about 20 had hepatocellular carcinoma, roughly 15 had melanoma, 9 had renal cell carcinoma and 9 had head and neck cancer. The paper covers the monotherapy dose-escalation part of the phase I ivuxolimab trial, which included N ≈ 57 patients. The dose-escalation cohort was about 86% male with a mean age of about 54 years, ranging from about 20 to 85. Partial responses were achieved by three dose-escalation patients, of whom one had hepatocellular carcinoma and two had cutaneous melanoma. The purpose of peripheral TCRbeta sequencing was to test whether ivuxolimab changed TCR sequence diversity and led to clonal T-cell expansion. The full study reports these points: After ivuxolimab, expanded clones were on average more numerous among CD8+ T cells than among CD4+ T cells. In the 0.1-3.0 mg/kg groups, partial responders had among the lowest normalized peripheral clonal expansion, particularly in CD8+ T cells. The antigen specificity of the clonally expanded peripheral T cells was not determined. Clonal expansion of both CD4+ and CD8+ blood T cells was observed from baseline to week 6 at doses 0.1 to 3.0 mg/kg. Low levels of normalized T-cell clonal expansion were also seen in some patients who did not respond.

The CDR3 contains 16 residues, cysteine and phenylalanine counted. The CDR3 DNA has 48 bases and is translated from base 1. CDR1 and CDR2 are drawn from the germline V gene: SGHAT, FQNNGV. The germline V end is reduced by 6 bases and the J end by 5 bases; junction bases left unmatched: 12. Genomic DNA was extracted from sorted cells for sequencing of the TCRbeta CDR3 region. The immunoSEQ Assay was used for sequencing of TCRbeta CDR3 regions. TCRdb took over this immuneACCESS table, retaining in-frame rearrangements with V and J assigned. Such tables are incomplete; in checked studies, under half of the missing clones stem from an unresolved V gene, and the remainder is unexplained. The sample data list tens of thousands of clones, and more than 85% of these were observed just once. The ten largest clones represent 15% to 20% of the sample. Comments on this clone: Its antigen remains undetermined. No quality values exist for individual bases; no much larger clone is one base distant.

The trial excluded patients who had a history of autoimmune disease or were on systemic immunosuppression. Peripheral blood for TCR sequencing was collected from all dose cohorts at baseline, on cycle 4 day 1, and on cycle 7 day 1. Samples were obtained from an open-label, multicenter, first-in-human phase I dose-escalation trial of ivuxolimab. Adults with locally advanced or metastatic melanoma, renal cell carcinoma, hepatocellular carcinoma or head and neck squamous cell carcinoma were enrolled in the trial. CD4+ and CD8+ T cells were sorted separately from peripheral blood before TCR sequencing.

The source was CD4+ or CD8+ T cells sorted from blood, collected in a trial of the OX40 agonist ivuxolimab. Recombination joined TRBV11-2 with TRBJ2-5, and 10 junctional nucleotides match TRBD1. The clonotype was recovered from an adult with an advanced solid tumor such as melanoma, head and neck, liver or kidney cancer. The CDR3 is CASRDPGQGYRETQYF. The DNA sequence reads TGTGCCAGCAGGGATCCGGGACAGGGGTATCGGGAGACCCAGTACTTC. The entire variable domain, with the stretches around the CDR3 drawn from the reference TRBV11-2 and TRBJ2-5 proteins, is EAGVAQSPRYKIIEKRQSVAFWCNPISGHATLYWYQQILGQGPKLLIQFQNNGVVDDSQLPKDRFSAERLKGVDSTLKIQPAKLEDSAVYLCASRDPGQGYRETQYFGPGTRLLVL.